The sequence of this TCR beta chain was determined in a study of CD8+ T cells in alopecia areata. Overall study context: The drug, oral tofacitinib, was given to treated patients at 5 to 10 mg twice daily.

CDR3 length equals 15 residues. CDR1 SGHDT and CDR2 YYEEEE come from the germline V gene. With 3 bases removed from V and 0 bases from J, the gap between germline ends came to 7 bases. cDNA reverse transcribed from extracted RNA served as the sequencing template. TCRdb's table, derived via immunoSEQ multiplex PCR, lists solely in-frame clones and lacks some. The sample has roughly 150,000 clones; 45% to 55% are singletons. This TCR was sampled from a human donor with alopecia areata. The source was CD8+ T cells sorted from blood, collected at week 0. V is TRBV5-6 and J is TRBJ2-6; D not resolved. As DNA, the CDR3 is TGTGCCAGCAGCTACGACAACTCTGGGGCCAACGTCCTGACTTTC. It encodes CASSYDNSGANVLTF.